The TCR beta chain described here comes from a study of control samples from healthy donors and cancer patients. The assay was immunoSEQ multiplex PCR, and TCRdb's table has in-frame clones only and misses some. This table holds around 80,000 clones, nearly 90% found once. This clone was seen a handful of times. Germline values: CDR1 SGHAT, CDR2 FQNNGV. The V gene lost 1 base and the J gene lost 4 bases, with 10 bases spanning the gap. CDR3 size: 14 residues. The chain joins TRBV11-2 to TRBJ1-2; tentatively, D is TRBD1 (6 bases). What was sequenced was blood. The sequence came from a man aged 50 to 60 in good health. The CDR3 DNA reads as TGTGCCAGCAGCTTAGGGCAGGGGAGCTATGGCTACACCTTC. Residues: CASSLGQGSYGYTF.